This T cell receptor (beta chain) appears in the sequencing data of a study of T cell changes during pregnancy in multiple sclerosis. The CDR3 runs 15 residues. In germline, CDR1 is SGHNT, CDR2 YYREEE (reference sequence). Losses at the gene ends were 4 bases for V and 5 bases for J; bases not matched to a gene: 8. The assay was immunoSEQ multiplex PCR, and TCRdb's table has in-frame clones only and misses some. In the table there are around 52,000 clones, about 87% of which are singletons. The TCR was taken from a human donor whose cells served as feeder cells for cultures in a pregnancy study. The specimen sequenced was peripheral blood from another person, used as feeder cells. The chain combines TRBV5-4 with TRBJ2-5; 10 bases map to TRBD2. The CDR3 nucleotides are TGTGCCAGCAGCACCAGAGCGGGGGGGCAGGAGACCCAGTACTTC. Translated: CASSTRAGGQETQYF. The full variable domain, rest sourced from reference TRBV5-4 and TRBJ2-5, is ETGVTQSPTHLIKTRGQQVTLRCSSQSGHNTVSWYQQALGQGPQFIFQYYREEENGRGNFPPRFSGLQFPNYSSELNVNALELDDSALYLCASSTRAGGQETQYFGPGTRLLVL.